The 21 T cell receptor beta chains reported below all come from one sample, sequenced in a study of neurological immune-mediated disorders. TCRdb reprocessed the 5' RACE reads with MiXCR, giving one entry per CDR3 protein. In the table there are over 45,000 distinct CDR3 sequences, roughly 23% of which are singletons. Sequences were obtained from PBMCs. These receptors were taken from a woman in her sixties or seventies in good health.

This clonotype appeared a few times. The V call is TRBV20-1, the J call TRBJ2-1, with 8 positions matching TRBD2. The CDR3 spans 15 residues. J gave up 7 bases and V 1 base, and 9 bases lay outside the gene matches. The V gene's germline CDR1 is DFQATT and CDR2 SNEGSKA (reference sequence). In DNA form, the CDR3 reads TGCAGTGCTAGAGCACGGGGACTAGGAGCGAATGAGCAGTTCTTC. It is translated as CSARARGLGANEQFF.

This clonotype was picked up many times. The genes are TRBV7-2 and TRBJ2-2, with D uncertain. The germline CDR1 and CDR2 sequences are SGHTA and FQGNSA. Between the trimmed V and J ends, which lost 4 bases and 8 bases, there was a span of 14 bases. The CDR3 is made up of 14 amino acids. The CDR3 here is CASSSFLGSGELFF. The CDR3 DNA reads as TGTGCCAGCAGCTCTTTCCTCGGGTCGGGGGAGCTGTTTTTT.

This clonotype was picked up many times. The rearrangement uses TRBV20-1 and TRBJ2-6; a possible D gene is TRBD2 (5 bases). The germline V and J ends were trimmed by 6 bases and 0 bases, with 18 bases remaining between them. Germline-derived CDR1 and CDR2 are DFQATT and SNEGSKA (reference sequence). The CDR3 totals 17 residues. The CDR3 nucleotides read TGCAGTGCCCACCTATCGGGGATCCTCTCTGGGGCCAACGTCCTGACTTTC. This gives the protein CSAHLSGILSGANVLTF.

This rearrangement joins TRBV20-1 to TRBJ2-1, with D perhaps TRBD2 (6 bases). The CDR3 spans 15 residues. Germline CDR1 reads DFQATT; CDR2 reads SNEGSKA (reference sequence). V was pared by 5 bases and J by 1 base, with 15 bases between. The CDR3 coding sequence is TGCAGTGCTGAGGAGGGGACTGCTTCCTACAATGAGCAGTTCTTC. Protein: CSAEEGTASYNEQFF.

This clonotype was seen at least ten times. J is TRBJ2-7 and V is TRBV21-1; TRBD1 is taken as the D call from the table, unchecked against the DNA. TRBV21-1 is tagged as a pseudogene. The CDR3 is made up of 16 amino acids. The CDR3 DNA reads as TGTGCCAGCAGCAAAGAGAACAGGGGTAGCTCCTACGAGCAGTACTTC. Translation: CASSKENRGSSYEQYF.

This clonotype was detected ten times or more. The V gene is TRBV5-1, the J gene TRBJ2-7; 11 bases fit TRBD2. CDR1 is SGHRS, CDR2 YFSETQ, per germline. The V segment lost 0 bases and the J segment 3 bases; nucleotides outside the gene matches: 5. The CDR3 length is 16 residues. The CDR3 is CASSLATGTSGYEQYF. The CDR3 DNA is TGCGCCAGCAGCTTGGCCACCGGGACTAGCGGCTACGAGCAGTACTTC. The complete variable domain, with remaining parts taken from reference TRBV5-1 and TRBJ2-7, reads KAGVTQTPRYLIKTRGQQVTLSCSPISGHRSVSWYQQTPGQGLQFLFEYFSETQRNKGNFPGRFSGRQFSNSRSEMNVSTLELGDSALYLCASSLATGTSGYEQYFGPGTRLTVT.

This clonotype was seen at least ten times. The CDR3 is CASSFGNGVAGGETQYF. The CDR3 bases are TGTGCCAGCAGCTTTGGTAACGGGGTAGCGGGAGGAGAGACCCAGTACTTC. The rearrangement links TRBV7-2 to TRBJ2-5, with 10 bases matching TRBD2. This CDR3 has 17 residues. V shed 3 bases and J 4 bases; nucleotides not matched to a gene: 11. Germline loops: CDR1 SGHTA, CDR2 FQGNSA. The variable domain in full, completed from reference TRBV7-2 and TRBJ2-5, reads GAGVSQSPSNKVTEKGKDVELRCDPISGHTALYWYRQSLGQGLEFLIYFQGNSAPDKSGLPSDRFSAERTGGSVSTLTIQRTQQEDSAVYLCASSFGNGVAGGETQYFGPGTRLLVL.

This clonotype was seen many times. This chain connects TRBV27 to TRBJ1-6; D remains ambiguous. The CDR3 runs 15 residues. Looked up from germline, CDR1 is MNHEY and CDR2 is SMNVEV (reference sequence). V lost 5 bases and J lost 7, with 15 bases in between. CDR3 sequence reads: CASSPWRSENSPLHF. For the CDR3, the DNA is TGTGCCAGCAGTCCTTGGCGGTCGGAGAATTCACCCCTCCACTTT.

In its sample, this clonotype was seen many times. The rearrangement joins TRBV12-3 or TRBV12-4 to TRBJ2-7; 7 nucleotides line up with TRBD1. V lost 6 bases, J lost 3 bases, and 5 bases stayed unmatched. CDR3 size: 13 residues. In nucleotides, the CDR3 is TGTGCCAGCAGCCCCGGGACAGACTACGAGCAGTACTTC. It specifies CASSPGTDYEQYF.

This clonotype has at least ten counts. The CDR3 nucleotides read TGTGCCAGCAGCCGGGACAGGGTCCACGATGAGCAGTTCTTC. This gives the protein CASSRDRVHDEQFF. The rearrangement uses TRBV3-1 and TRBJ2-1, with 9 nucleotides matching TRBD1. The CDR3 runs to 14 residues. Trimming removed 4 bases from V and 8 bases from J; junction bases left unmatched: 6. CDR1 and CDR2 from the germline V gene are LGHDT and YNNKEL (reference sequence).

The table lists this clonotype with many counts. This chain joins TRBV24-1 and TRBJ2-1; TRBD2 matches 7 bases. Germline trimming cut 4 bases from V and 7 bases from J; bases unmatched to any gene: 3. Germline values: CDR1 KGHDR, CDR2 SFDVKD. The length of the CDR3 is 13 residues. CDR3: CATSDRTRNEQFF. DNA for the CDR3: TGTGCCACCAGTGACCGGACTAGGAATGAGCAGTTCTTC.

This clonotype rates as large (0.1 to 1%). The V call is TRBV20-1, the J call TRBJ1-2; 12 nucleotides agree with TRBD1. Germline CDR1 reads DFQATT; CDR2 reads SNEGSKA (reference sequence). Trimming took 1 base from V and 8 from J; bases not matched to a gene: 5. The length of the CDR3 is 14 residues. The CDR3 reads CSARGPGTGGGYTF. The CDR3 coding sequence is TGCAGTGCTAGAGGCCCCGGGACAGGGGGCGGCTACACCTTC.

The count of this clonotype is one. CDR3: CASSFPDRGGTEAFF. The DNA for the CDR3 is TGCGCCAGCAGCTTTCCTGACAGGGGAGGAACTGAAGCTTTCTTT. The J gene is TRBJ1-1, the V gene TRBV5-1, with 8 bases fitting TRBD1. This CDR3 is built from 15 residues. Germline CDR1 reads SGHRS; CDR2 reads YFSETQ. V lost 2 bases and J lost 5; bases outside the gene matches: 8.

This clonotype was counted at least ten times. The rearrangement joins TRBV20-1 to TRBJ1-2; no reliable D call. Germline values: CDR1 DFQATT, CDR2 SNEGSKA (reference sequence). V lost 5 bases and J lost 11, with 9 bases in between. The CDR3 covers 9 residues. The CDR3 bases are TGCAGTGCTCATAGTAGTTACACCTTC. Amino acid sequence: CSAHSSYTF.

The V call is TRBV5-1, the J call TRBJ2-5; D tentatively fits TRBD1 or TRBD2 (5 bases each). CDR3 length: 15 amino acids. V lost 2 bases, J lost 4 bases, and 15 bases lay in between. Germline V CDR1 and CDR2: SGHRS, YFSETQ. The CDR3 reads CASSLKGSRGETQYF. The CDR3, as DNA: TGCGCCAGCAGCTTAAAGGGGAGTCGGGGAGAGACCCAGTACTTC.

This clonotype was detected ten times or more. The chain joins TRBV6-6 to TRBJ2-2; perhaps TRBD1 as D (5 bases). Per germline, CDR1 MNHNY and CDR2 SVGAGI (reference sequence). V lost 2 bases, J lost 0 bases, and 7 bases lay in between. The CDR3 sequence is 15 residues long. The CDR3 DNA sequence: TGTGCCAGCAGTTACAGGACACCGAACACCGGGGAGCTGTTTTTT. Its translation is CASSYRTPNTGELFF.

This clonotype was detected many times. V gene TRBV29-1 combines with J gene TRBJ2-3, with TRBD2 matching over 9 bases. The CDR3 sequence is 12 residues long. The germline V gene has CDR1 SQVTM and CDR2 ANQGSEA. J was trimmed by 4 bases and V by 4 bases; bases with no gene match: 0. CDR3 bases: TGCAGCGTTGTAGCGGGAGCAGATACGCAGTATTTT. Translated, it gives CSVVAGADTQYF.

Comment on this clonotype: The CDR3 ends on some other residue instead of the conserved phenylalanine or tryptophan, so this is likely a read error. V and J are TRBV15 and TRBJ1-1, with D tentatively TRBD1 (5 bases). CDR1 and CDR2 (germline): LNHNV, YYDKDF (reference sequence). This CDR3 is 15 amino acids long. The germline V and J ends were trimmed by 5 bases and 3 bases, with 16 bases remaining between them. In nucleotides, the CDR3 is TGTGCCACCAGCCTTCGGTTAACGGGGCACACTGAAGCTTTCTCT. Translating it yields CATSLRLTGHTEAFS.

CDR3 residues: CASSSTGTGVTYEQYF. The CDR3 DNA reads as TGCGCCAGCAGCTCCACCGGGACAGGGGTTACCTACGAGCAGTACTTC. The V gene is TRBV5-1, the J gene TRBJ2-7; 10 nucleotides align to TRBD1. Looked up from germline, CDR1 is SGHRS and CDR2 is YFSETQ. The CDR3 runs 16 residues. V lost 3 bases, J lost 2 bases, and 8 bases stayed unmatched.

This clonotype was recorded many times. The chain recombines TRBV5-1 with TRBJ2-6; TRBD2 agrees at 7 bases. Germline-derived CDR1 and CDR2 are SGHRS and YFSETQ. The J segment lost 3 bases and the V segment lost 4 bases, leaving 7 bases of the junction unmatched. The CDR3 runs to 16 residues. The CDR3 DNA reads as TGCGCCAGCAGCGAGAGAGCGGGGTTTGGGGCCAACGTCCTGACTTTC. Translated, it gives CASSERAGFGANVLTF.

This clonotype was picked up many times. This chain links TRBV7-2 with TRBJ2-3, with D possibly TRBD2 on 5 matching bases. Germline CDR1 is SGHTA and CDR2 is FQGNSA. There are 15 residues in the CDR3. The V and J ends lost 1 base and 6 bases respectively, with 14 bases between them. The DNA of the CDR3 is TGTGCCAGCAGCTTAGACGGGATCACCGGGGATACGCAGTATTTT. As protein: CASSLDGITGDTQYF. The full variable domain, its missing parts supplied by reference TRBV7-2 and TRBJ2-3, is GAGVSQSPSNKVTEKGKDVELRCDPISGHTALYWYRQSLGQGLEFLIYFQGNSAPDKSGLPSDRFSAERTGGSVSTLTIQRTQQEDSAVYLCASSLDGITGDTQYFGPGTRLTVL.